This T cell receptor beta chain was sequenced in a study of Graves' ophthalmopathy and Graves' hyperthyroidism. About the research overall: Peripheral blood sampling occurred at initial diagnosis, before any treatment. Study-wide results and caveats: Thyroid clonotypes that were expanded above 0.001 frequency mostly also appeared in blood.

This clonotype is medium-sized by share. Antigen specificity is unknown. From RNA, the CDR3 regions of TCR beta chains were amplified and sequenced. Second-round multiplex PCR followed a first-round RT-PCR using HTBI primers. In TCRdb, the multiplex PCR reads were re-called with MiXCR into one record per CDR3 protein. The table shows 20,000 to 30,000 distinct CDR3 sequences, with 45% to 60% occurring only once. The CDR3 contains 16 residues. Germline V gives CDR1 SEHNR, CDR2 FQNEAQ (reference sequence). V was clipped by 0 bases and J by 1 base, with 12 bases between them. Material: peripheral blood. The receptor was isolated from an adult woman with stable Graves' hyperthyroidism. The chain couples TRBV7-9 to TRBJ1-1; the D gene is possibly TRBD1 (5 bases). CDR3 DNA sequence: TGTGCCAGCAGCTTAGCCGAGGCGGGACCGAACACTGAAGCTTTCTTT. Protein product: CASSLAEAGPNTEAFF. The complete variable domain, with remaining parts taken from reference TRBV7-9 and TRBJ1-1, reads DTGVSQNPRHKITKRGQNVTFRCDPISEHNRLYWYRQTLGQGPEFLTYFQNEAQLEKSRLLSDRFSAERPKGSFSTLEIQRTEQGDSAMYLCASSLAEAGPNTEAFFGQGTRLTVV.